This TCR beta chain stems from a study of T cell responses to AZD1222 COVID-19 vaccine (dated by TCRdb to the early 2020s). Background on the whole study: TCR sequencing covered approximately 230 trial participants: 207 given two doses of AZD1222 and 26 given two doses of MenACWY control vaccine. Enrollment into the trials was organized by age into subgroups of 18-55, 56-69 and 70-plus years, and those subgroups contained around 150, 28 and 57 TCR-sequenced participants, respectively.

As for this clone: There is no known antigen for this receptor. No clone much larger than this one lies a single base away; base qualities are absent.

Overall study outcomes, separate from this receptor: Participants were mostly white British, with more females than males. The authors suggested clonal diversity may have been underestimated. The 56-69-year group was small, and its depth increase did not reach significance, likely because of low power. Because no samples from the day 14 peak response were available, repertoires could be characterized only after the peak T cell response. Vaccine-associated CD4 TCRs spanned the whole spike protein, with dominant responses in regions 160-218 and 743-854. A significant rise in spike-specific TCR breadth and depth was observed after two AZD1222 doses relative to day 0 and relative to MenACWY recipients. Only 5 to 7 AZD1222 recipients were SARS-CoV-2 seropositive at baseline, limiting conclusions about previously exposed vaccinees. Reportedly, almost half of the unique spike-specific TCRs recognized epitopes lying outside the regions that are mutated in the B.1.351 and B.1.1.7 variants.

The CDR3 regions of human TCRbeta chains were subjected to immunosequencing. The authors' analysis ran thus. Repertoire TCRs were checked for matches against a reference library of SARS-CoV-2-specific TCRs that had been generated using the MIRA antigen-specificity platform. Breadth was defined as the fraction of unique TCRs that were SARS-CoV-2-associated, and depth was defined as the fraction of total T cells that were SARS-CoV-2-associated. Using the MIRA data, each spike-specific TCR was assigned both to the spike region to which the TCR was reactive and to a CD4 or CD8 class. Log10-transformed breadth and depth values were compared by one-way ANOVA with Sidak's multiple comparisons tests. What TCRdb holds here is the immuneACCESS table cut down to in-frame rearrangements. Part of the clones is not present; checked against another copy, under half of the missing clones reflect an unresolved V gene, and the others are unexplained. The V and J calls and clone size are taken from that table; D and trimming were inferred from the DNA. The table for this sample lists nearly 110,000 clones; around 92% of them were counted only once. The top ten hold over 7% of the sample.

The time point label for this specimen denotes: about 28 days (+/-7) after the second vaccine dose. AZD1222 recipients whose second dose came at about 4 weeks and those whose second dose came at about 12 weeks were combined into one group, since spike-specific TCR depth and breadth did not differ between the two schedules. Samples from vaccinated people were obtained from the UK trials COV001 and COV002, which included a single-blind randomized controlled phase 2/3 trial of AZD1222 (ChAdOx1 nCoV-19) in healthy adults. For TCRbeta chain sequencing, PBMC samples from trial participants were taken at day 0 and at day 28 after the second dose. This TCR derives from an adult who received the AZD1222 COVID-19 vaccine. The sample here was peripheral blood, taken 28 days after the second AZD1222 dose.

The CDR3 region has the sequence CASRPGTAYEQYF. DNA sequence: TGTGCCAGCAGACCAGGGACAGCCTACGAGCAGTACTTC. The rearrangement combines TRBV27 with TRBJ2-7, with 7 bases in between that match TRBD1. There are 13 amino acids in the CDR3, from cysteine to phenylalanine inclusive. The read is trimmed to its CDR3 DNA, 39 bases read in frame from base 1. CDR1 MNHEY and CDR2 SMNVEV are derived from the germline V gene (reference sequence). Clipping removes 6 bases from V and 2 bases from J, with 4 as the unmatched junction base count.